This T cell receptor (beta chain) was captured in a study of control samples from healthy donors and cancer patients. This clone was counted a single time. The protocol was immunoSEQ multiplex PCR, while the TCRdb copy is restricted to in-frame clones and leaves out a portion. This sample has roughly 450,000 clones; 75% to 95% occur once, and the top ten carry around 6.4%. Trimming left V 4 bases short and J 5 bases short, with 18 bases between. Per the germline V gene, CDR1 is SGHNT and CDR2 is YYREEE (reference sequence). This CDR3 has 15 amino acids. The sequenced sample consisted of PBMCs. This TCR was sampled from a man aged 35-49 years with head and neck cancer. The V call is TRBV5-4, the J call TRBJ1-2, with D possibly matching TRBD1 (5 bases). CDR3 residues: CASSQGGGEVYGYTF. The DNA of the CDR3 is TGTGCCAGCAGCCAAGGCGGGGGGGAGGTTTATGGCTACACCTTC.